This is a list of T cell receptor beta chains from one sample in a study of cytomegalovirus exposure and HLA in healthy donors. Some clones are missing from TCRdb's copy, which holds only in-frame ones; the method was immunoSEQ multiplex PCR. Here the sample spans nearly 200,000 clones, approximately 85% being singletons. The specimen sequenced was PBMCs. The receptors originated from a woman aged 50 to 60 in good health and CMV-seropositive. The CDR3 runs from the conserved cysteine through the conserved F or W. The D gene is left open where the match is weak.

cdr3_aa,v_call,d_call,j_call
CASSRQPDTQYF,TRBV2,-,TRBJ2-3
CASSGGQKNTEAFF,TRBV5-1,TRBD1,TRBJ1-1
CASSPNRGQPQHF,TRBV5-1,TRBD1,TRBJ1-5
CASRTTGGAGGEQFF,TRBV2,TRBD1,TRBJ2-1
CASSSREITYEQYF,TRBV5-4,-,-
CASSQEKDRTSYNEQFF,TRBV4-1,TRBD1,TRBJ2-1
CASSYSGGSYEQYF,TRBV6-5,TRBD2,TRBJ2-7
CASTPGRGAYGYTF,TRBV19,-,TRBJ1-2
CASSLEGQGSGYTF,TRBV27,-,TRBJ1-2
CASSLSGGDYGYTF,TRBV27,-,TRBJ1-2
CASSSGGEGLYEQYF,TRBV28,TRBD2,TRBJ2-7
CASSYAGDTDTQYF,TRBV6-5,TRBD2,TRBJ2-3
CASSVGGSTYQETQYF,TRBV11-2,-,TRBJ2-5
CARPPREAGGPAPNEQFF,TRBV2,TRBD2,TRBJ2-1
CASSHQEGKNIQYF,TRBV18,-,TRBJ2-4
CASLPTEVWGRRSNQPQHF,TRBV19,-,TRBJ1-5
CASSPPGSHYEQYF,TRBV18,-,TRBJ2-7
CASMFRAEAFF,TRBV2,-,TRBJ1-1
CASSFEGGSDTQYF,TRBV11-3,-,TRBJ2-3
CASRNTANTEAFF,TRBV6-5,-,TRBJ1-1